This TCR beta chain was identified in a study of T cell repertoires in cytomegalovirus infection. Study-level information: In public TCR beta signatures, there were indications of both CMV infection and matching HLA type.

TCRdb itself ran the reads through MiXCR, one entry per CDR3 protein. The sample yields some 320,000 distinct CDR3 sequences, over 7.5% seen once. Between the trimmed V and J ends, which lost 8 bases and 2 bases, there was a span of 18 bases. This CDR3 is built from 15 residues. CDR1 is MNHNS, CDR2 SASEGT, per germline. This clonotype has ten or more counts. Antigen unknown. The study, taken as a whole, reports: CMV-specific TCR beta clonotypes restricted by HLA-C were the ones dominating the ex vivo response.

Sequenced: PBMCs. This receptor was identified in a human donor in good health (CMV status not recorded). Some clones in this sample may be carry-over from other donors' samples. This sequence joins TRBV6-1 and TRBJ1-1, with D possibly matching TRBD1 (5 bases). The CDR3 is CASVSGGSGNTEAFF. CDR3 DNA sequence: TGTGCCAGCGTCAGCGGGGGATCGGGCAACACTGAAGCTTTCTTT.